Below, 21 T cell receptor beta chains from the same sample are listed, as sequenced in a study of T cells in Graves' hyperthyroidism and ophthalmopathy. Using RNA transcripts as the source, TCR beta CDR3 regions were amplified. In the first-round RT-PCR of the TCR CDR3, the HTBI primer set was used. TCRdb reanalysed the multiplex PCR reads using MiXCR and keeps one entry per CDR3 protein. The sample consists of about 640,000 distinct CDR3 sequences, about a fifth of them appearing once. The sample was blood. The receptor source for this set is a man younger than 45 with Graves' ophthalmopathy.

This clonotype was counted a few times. The chain's CDR3 is CASSLFEGGSYNEQFF. CDR3 DNA: TGTGCCAGCAGCTTATTCGAGGGGGGCTCCTACAATGAGCAGTTCTTC. The genes are TRBV9 and TRBJ2-1; the D gene could be TRBD1 or TRBD2 (6 bases each). CDR1 and CDR2 (germline): SGDLS, YYNGEE. Between the trimmed V and J ends, which lost 4 bases and 0 bases, there was a span of 14 bases. This CDR3 is 16 amino acids long. The variable domain in full, completed from reference TRBV9 and TRBJ2-1, reads DSGVTQTPKHLITATGQRVTLRCSPRSGDLSVYWYQQSLDQGLQFLIQYYNGEERAKGNILERFSAQQFPDLHSELNLSSLELGDSALYFCASSLFEGGSYNEQFFGPGTRLTVL.

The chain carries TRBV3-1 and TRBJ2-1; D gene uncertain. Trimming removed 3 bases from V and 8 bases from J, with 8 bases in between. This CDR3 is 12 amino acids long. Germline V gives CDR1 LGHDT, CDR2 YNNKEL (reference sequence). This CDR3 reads CASSQVDYEQFF. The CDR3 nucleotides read TGTGCCAGCAGCCAGGTCGACTATGAGCAGTTCTTC.

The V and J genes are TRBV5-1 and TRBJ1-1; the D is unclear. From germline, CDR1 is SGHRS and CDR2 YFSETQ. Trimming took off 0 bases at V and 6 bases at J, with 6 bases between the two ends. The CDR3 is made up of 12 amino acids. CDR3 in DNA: TGCGCCAGCAGCTTGGGGGCAGCTGAAGCTTTCTTT. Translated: CASSLGAAEAFF.

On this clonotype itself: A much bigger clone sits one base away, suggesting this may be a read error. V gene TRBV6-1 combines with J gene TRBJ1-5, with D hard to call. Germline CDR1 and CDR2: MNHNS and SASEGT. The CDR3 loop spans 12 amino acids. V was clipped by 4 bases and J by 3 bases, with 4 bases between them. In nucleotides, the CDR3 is TGTGCCAGCAGTGCTTACAATCAGCCCCAGCATTTT. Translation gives CASSAYNQPQHF.

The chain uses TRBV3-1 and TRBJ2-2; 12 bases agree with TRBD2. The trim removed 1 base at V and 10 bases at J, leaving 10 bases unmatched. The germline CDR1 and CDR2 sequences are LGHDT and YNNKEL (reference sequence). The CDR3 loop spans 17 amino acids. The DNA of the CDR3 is TGTGCCAGCAGCCAAGCCAGGACTAGCGGGAAACTGGAGGAGCTGTTTTTT. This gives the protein CASSQARTSGKLEELFF. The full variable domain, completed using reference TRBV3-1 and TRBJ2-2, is DTAVSQTPKYLVTQMGNDKSIKCEQNLGHDTMYWYKQDSKKFLKIMFSYNNKELIINETVPNRFSPKSPDKAHLNLHINSLELGDSAVYFCASSQARTSGKLEELFFGEGSRLTVL.

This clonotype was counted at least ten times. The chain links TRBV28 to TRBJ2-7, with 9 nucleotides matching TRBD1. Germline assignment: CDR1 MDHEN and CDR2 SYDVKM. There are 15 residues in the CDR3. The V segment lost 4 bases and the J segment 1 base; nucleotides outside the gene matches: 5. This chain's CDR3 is CASSSPGQGSYEQYF. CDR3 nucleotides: TGTGCCAGCAGTTCACCGGGACAGGGATCCTACGAGCAGTACTTC.

DNA for the CDR3: TGCAGCGTTGAAGGGCACGGAGATCAGCCCCAGCATTTT. Protein: CSVEGHGDQPQHF. This rearrangement joins TRBV29-1 to TRBJ1-5; D is uncertain. The germline V gene encodes CDR1 SQVTM and CDR2 ANQGSEA. The CDR3 is made up of 13 amino acids. The V gene lost 1 base and the J gene lost 5 bases, with 9 bases spanning the gap.

The CDR3 loop is CASSLFVGTGGLAKNIQYF. CDR3 nucleotides: TGTGCCAGCAGCTTATTCGTGGGAACGGGAGGACTAGCCAAAAACATTCAGTACTTC. The chain employs TRBV7-9 and TRBJ2-4; 7 nucleotides agree with TRBD2. Germline lookup yields CDR1 SEHNR and CDR2 FQNEAQ (reference sequence). This CDR3 contains 19 residues. Germline trimming cut 2 bases from V and 0 bases from J; bases unmatched to any gene: 13.

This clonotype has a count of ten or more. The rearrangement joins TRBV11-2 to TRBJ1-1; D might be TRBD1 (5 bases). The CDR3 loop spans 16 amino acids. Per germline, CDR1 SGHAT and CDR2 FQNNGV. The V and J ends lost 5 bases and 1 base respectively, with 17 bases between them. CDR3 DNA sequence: TGTGCCAGCAGCCCCCGAGTTCAGGGTCCGAACACTGAAGCTTTCTTT. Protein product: CASSPRVQGPNTEAFF. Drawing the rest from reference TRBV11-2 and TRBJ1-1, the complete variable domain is EAGVAQSPRYKIIEKRQSVAFWCNPISGHATLYWYQQILGQGPKLLIQFQNNGVVDDSQLPKDRFSAERLKGVDSTLKIQPAKLEDSAVYLCASSPRVQGPNTEAFFGQGTRLTVV.

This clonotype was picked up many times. The CDR3 loop reads CSAEEANKRTEAFF. The CDR3 DNA is TGCAGTGCTGAGGAGGCTAATAAAAGGACTGAAGCTTTCTTT. V and J are TRBV20-1 and TRBJ1-1, with D hard to call. Trimming cost V 5 bases and J 5 bases, with 18 bases left between them. There are 14 residues in the CDR3. CDR1 is DFQATT and CDR2 is SNEGSKA in the germline V gene (reference sequence).

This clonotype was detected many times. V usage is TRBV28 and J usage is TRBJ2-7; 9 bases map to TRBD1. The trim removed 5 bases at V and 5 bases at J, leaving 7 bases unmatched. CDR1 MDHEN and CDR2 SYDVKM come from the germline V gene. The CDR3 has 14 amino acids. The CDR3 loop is CASSPGTGLDEQYF. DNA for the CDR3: TGTGCCAGCAGTCCCGGGACAGGGCTCGACGAGCAGTACTTC.

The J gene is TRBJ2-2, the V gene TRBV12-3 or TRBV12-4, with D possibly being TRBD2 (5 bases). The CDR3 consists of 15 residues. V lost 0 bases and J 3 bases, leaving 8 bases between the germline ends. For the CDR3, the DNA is TGTGCCAGCAGTTTAGCGGGAGTCTACACCGGGGAGCTGTTTTTT. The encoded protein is CASSLAGVYTGELFF.

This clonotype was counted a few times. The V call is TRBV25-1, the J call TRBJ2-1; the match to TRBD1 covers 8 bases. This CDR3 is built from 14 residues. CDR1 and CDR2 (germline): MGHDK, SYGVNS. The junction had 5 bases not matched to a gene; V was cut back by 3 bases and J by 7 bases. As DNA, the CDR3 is TGTGCCAGCAGTGAGGGCCAGGGGGCTAATGAGCAGTTCTTC. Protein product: CASSEGQGANEQFF.

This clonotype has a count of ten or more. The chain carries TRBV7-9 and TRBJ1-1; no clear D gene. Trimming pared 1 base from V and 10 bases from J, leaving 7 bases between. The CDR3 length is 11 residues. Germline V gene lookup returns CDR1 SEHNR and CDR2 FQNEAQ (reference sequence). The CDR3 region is CASSLGGPAFF. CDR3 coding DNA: TGTGCCAGCAGCTTAGGGGGTCCAGCTTTCTTT.

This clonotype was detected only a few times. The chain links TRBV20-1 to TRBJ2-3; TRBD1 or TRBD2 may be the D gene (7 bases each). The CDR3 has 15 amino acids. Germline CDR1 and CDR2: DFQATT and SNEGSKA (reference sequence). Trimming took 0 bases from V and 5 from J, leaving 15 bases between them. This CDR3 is CSARDLSRGGDTQYF. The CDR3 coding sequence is TGCAGTGCTAGAGATCTATCCAGGGGGGGAGATACGCAGTATTTT.

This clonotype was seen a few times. The CDR3 nucleotides are TGTGCCAGCAGCTTAACTGGCGGGACCGGTGATACGCAGTATTTT. Its protein product is CASSLTGGTGDTQYF. The rearrangement joins TRBV7-3 to TRBJ2-3; D possibly corresponds to TRBD2 (6 bases). CDR1 and CDR2 (germline): SGHTA, FQGTGA. The CDR3 runs to 15 residues. V lost 0 bases, J lost 6 bases, and 13 bases lay in between.

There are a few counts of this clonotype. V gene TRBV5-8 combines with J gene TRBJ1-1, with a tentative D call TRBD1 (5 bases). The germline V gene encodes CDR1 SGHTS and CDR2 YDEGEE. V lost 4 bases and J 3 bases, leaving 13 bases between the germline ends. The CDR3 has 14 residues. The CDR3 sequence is CASSPPGGDTEAFF. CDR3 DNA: TGTGCCAGCAGCCCCCCCGGGGGAGACACTGAAGCTTTCTTT.

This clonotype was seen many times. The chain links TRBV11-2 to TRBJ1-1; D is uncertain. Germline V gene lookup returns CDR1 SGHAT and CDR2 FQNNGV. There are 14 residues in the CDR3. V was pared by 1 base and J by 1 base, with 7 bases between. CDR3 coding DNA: TGTGCCAGCAGCTTAGCCGCAGGGAACACTGAAGCTTTCTTT. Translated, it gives CASSLAAGNTEAFF.

CDR3 nucleotides: TGTGCCAGCAGCACCCGGGAAGTTCTCACCGGGGAGCTGTTTTTT. This encodes CASSTREVLTGELFF. The chain couples TRBV5-5 to TRBJ2-2, with D maybe TRBD2 (5 bases). The CDR3 extends over 15 amino acids. V shed 4 bases and J shed 4 bases, with 14 bases lying between them. In germline, CDR1 is SGHKS, CDR2 YYEKEE (reference sequence).

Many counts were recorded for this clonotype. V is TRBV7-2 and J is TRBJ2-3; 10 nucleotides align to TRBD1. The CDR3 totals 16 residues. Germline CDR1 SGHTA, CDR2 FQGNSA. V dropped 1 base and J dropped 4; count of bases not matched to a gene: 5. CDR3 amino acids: CASSLGGTGAADTQYF. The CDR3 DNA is TGTGCCAGCAGCTTAGGTGGGACAGGGGCCGCAGATACGCAGTATTTT.

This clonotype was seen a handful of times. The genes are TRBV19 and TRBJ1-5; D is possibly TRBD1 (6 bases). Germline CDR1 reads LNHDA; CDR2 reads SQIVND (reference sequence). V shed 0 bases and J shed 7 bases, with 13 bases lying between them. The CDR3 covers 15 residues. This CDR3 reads CASSIDRGGLQPQHF. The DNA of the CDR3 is TGTGCCAGTAGTATAGATAGGGGGGGCCTGCAGCCCCAGCATTTT.